Sequencing of this T cell receptor beta chain was carried out in a study of blood T cell repertoires in COVID-19. As for the study in general: In each case, the material was cDNA or gDNA derived from T cells, B-cell-depleted T cells, or PBMCs.

In the study's own analysis: Amplification from reference gene primers served as the basis for estimated nucleated cell counts. Repertoires were generated with immunoSEQ multiplex PCR, while TCRdb's copy carries only in-frame clones and drops some. That table supplies the V and J calls and clone size; D and trimming were determined from the DNA. The sample consists of hundreds of thousands of clones, over 75% of them appearing once. Sequencing was done on a sample of peripheral blood. This TCR came from a human donor in a cohort sampled during active COVID-19.

The CDR3: CASSLGQGEGGYTF. The CDR3 DNA sequence: TGTGCCAGCAGCTTAGGACAGGGTGAGGGTGGCTACACCTTC. The V and J genes are TRBV5-4 and TRBJ1-2; 8 nucleotides match TRBD1. Germline lookup yields CDR1 SGHNT and CDR2 YYREEE (reference sequence). J was trimmed by 7 bases and V by 2 bases; bases with no gene match: 7. The CDR3 loop spans 14 amino acids.